The 4 T cell receptor beta chains below come from one sample, sequenced in a study of tumor-infiltrating lymphocytes in primary liver carcinoma. Both blood RNA, taken from unsorted whole blood, and germline DNA were extracted. TCR beta cDNA was made from 450 to 500 ng total RNA with a constant-region primer. Libraries covering TCR beta were generated through three nested multiplex PCR rounds (using a slightly modified ARM-PCR). Amplification in the first two PCR rounds was performed using TRBV1-TRBV30 forward primers and a C-beta reverse primer for approximately 10 cycles each. TCRdb used MiXCR to reprocess the multiplex PCR reads, holding one entry per CDR3 protein. The sample holds almost 200,000 distinct CDR3 sequences, 65% seen once. Sequenced input: peripheral blood. The receptor set was obtained from a woman aged 60-70 years with primary liver carcinoma and hepatitis B virus infection.

This clonotype was detected many times. The rearrangement links TRBV28 to TRBJ2-3; D may be TRBD2 (7 bases). V was trimmed by 5 bases and J by 2 bases, leaving 20 bases between them. Germline V gene sequence: CDR1 MDHEN, CDR2 SYDVKM. The CDR3 runs 17 residues. The DNA for the CDR3 is TGTGCCAGCAGTCCCATGAGGGGGGGGCCGGACACAGATACGCAGTATTTT. Amino acid sequence: CASSPMRGGPDTDTQYF.

The chain recombines TRBV7-9 with TRBJ1-4, with TRBD1 as a possible D gene (6 bases). Germline CDR1 SEHNR, CDR2 FQNEAQ (reference sequence). The CDR3 consists of 13 residues. Trimming cost V 4 bases and J 14 bases, with 17 bases left between them. CDR3 nucleotides: TGTGCCAGCAGCTCCTGGGGGCTTCTGGGGCTGTTTTTT. Its translation: CASSSWGLLGLFF.

As to this clonotype: This clone may be a read error of a much larger clone one base away. The V call is TRBV12-3 or TRBV12-4, the J call TRBJ2-2, with 16 bases lining up with TRBD2. V shed 5 bases, J shed 1 base, and the junction held 10 bases outside the gene matches. The CDR3 sequence is 20 residues long. The CDR3 reads CASSLMGTSGRAVNTGELFF. In DNA, the CDR3 is TGTGCCAGCAGTCTAATGGGGACTAGCGGGAGGGCCGTGAACACCGGGGAGCTGTTTTTT.

The sample holds a few counts of this clonotype. This chain links TRBV7-9 with TRBJ1-6; 11 bases map to TRBD1. CDR1 and CDR2 from the germline V gene are SEHNR and FQNEAQ (reference sequence). The ends lost 5 bases at V and 7 bases at J; junction bases unmatched: 7. This CDR3 has 16 amino acids. The CDR3 DNA reads as TGTGCCAGCAGCGGCGGGACAGGGGGGCGGAATTCACCCCTCCACTTT. This encodes CASSGGTGGRNSPLHF.